The entry below describes one T cell receptor beta chain. What it binds is unknown. These data belong to a study of OX40 agonist ivuxolimab in advanced cancers. At the level of the study: Every 2 weeks, patients got intravenous ivuxolimab at one of six dose levels (0.01-10 mg/kg). Patients with prior anti-PD-1, anti-PD-L1 or anti-CTLA-4 therapy were eligible; about 40% had some. The mean age was roughly 60 years, ranging from 23 to 79, with 65% to 90% of participants male.

The data were produced by immunoSEQ multiplex PCR, yet TCRdb's version contains in-frame clones alone and is incomplete. This table has about 69,000 clones, roughly nine tenths appearing once. Study-level findings and limits: There was clonal expansion of CD4+ and CD8+ blood T cells by week 6 at 0.1 to 3.0 mg/kg.

Trimming took off 4 bases at V and 5 bases at J, with 13 bases between the two ends. The CDR3 totals 15 residues. Germline loops: CDR1 SGHDT, CDR2 YYEEEE. Sequencing used CD4+ or CD8+ T cells sorted from blood, obtained in a trial of the OX40 agonist ivuxolimab. This rearrangement joins TRBV5-6 to TRBJ1-6; D possibly corresponds to TRBD1 (5 bases). The origin of this receptor is an adult with an advanced solid tumor such as melanoma, head and neck, liver or kidney cancer. The CDR3 nucleotides read TGTGCCAGCAGCCCGCCCCCAGGGAATAATTCACCCCTCCACTTT. This encodes CASSPPPGNNSPLHF.